This TCR beta chain emerged from a study of shared clonotypes between healthy human individuals. The CDR3 totals 16 residues. V shed 2 bases and J shed 2 bases, with 13 bases lying between them. Per the germline V gene, CDR1 is MDHEN and CDR2 is SYDVKM. The table came from immunoSEQ multiplex PCR; TCRdb's copy has only in-frame clones and leaves some out. The table lists some 2.3 million clones, roughly 93% of them singletons. Remarks on this clone: Antigen specificity is unknown.

Study observations and caveats: The sole specimen, blood, was sampled, and tissue repertoires likely differ. Genetic and exposure-history diversity was limited by the few donors.

Input material: naive CD4+ T cells from PBMCs. Sample subset: CD45RA+ positively selected. This receptor was obtained from a man between 18 and 35 years old in good health. Some clones in this sample may be carry-over from other donors' samples. The chain recombines TRBV28 with TRBJ2-1, with D maybe TRBD1 (5 bases). CDR3 in amino acids: CASSLRGQSAYNEQFF. In DNA, the CDR3 is TGTGCCAGCAGTTTAAGGGGTCAGAGCGCCTACAATGAGCAGTTCTTC.